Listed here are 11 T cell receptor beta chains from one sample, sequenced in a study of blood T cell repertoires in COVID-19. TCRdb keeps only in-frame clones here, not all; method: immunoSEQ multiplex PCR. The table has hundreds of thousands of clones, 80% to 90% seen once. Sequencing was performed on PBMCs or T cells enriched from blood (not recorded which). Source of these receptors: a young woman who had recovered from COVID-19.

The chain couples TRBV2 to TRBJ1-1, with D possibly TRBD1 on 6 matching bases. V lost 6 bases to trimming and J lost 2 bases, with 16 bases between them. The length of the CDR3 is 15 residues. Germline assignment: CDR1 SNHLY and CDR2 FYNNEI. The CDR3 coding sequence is TGTGCCAGCAGCGCCCTCCAGGGGACAAACACTGAAGCTTTCTTT. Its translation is CASSALQGTNTEAFF.

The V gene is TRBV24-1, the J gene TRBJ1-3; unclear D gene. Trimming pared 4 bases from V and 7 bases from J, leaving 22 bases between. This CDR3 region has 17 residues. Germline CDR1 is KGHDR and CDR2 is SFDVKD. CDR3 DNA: TGTGCCACCAGTGACCCCCAGAACCCGGTTTCGAGGAACACCATATATTTT. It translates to CATSDPQNPVSRNTIYF.

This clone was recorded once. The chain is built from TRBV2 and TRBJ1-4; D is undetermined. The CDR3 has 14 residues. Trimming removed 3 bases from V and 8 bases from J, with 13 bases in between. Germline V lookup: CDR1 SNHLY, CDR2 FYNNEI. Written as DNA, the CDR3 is TGTGCCAGCAGTGACCTATTCCGGGAGGAAAAACTGTTTTTT. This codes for CASSDLFREEKLFF. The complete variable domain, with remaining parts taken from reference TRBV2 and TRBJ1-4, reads EPEVTQTPSHQVTQMGQEVILRCVPISNHLYFYWYRQILGQKVEFLVSFYNNEISEKSEIFDDQFSVERPDGSNFTLKIRSTKLEDSAMYFCASSDLFREEKLFFGSGTQLSVL.

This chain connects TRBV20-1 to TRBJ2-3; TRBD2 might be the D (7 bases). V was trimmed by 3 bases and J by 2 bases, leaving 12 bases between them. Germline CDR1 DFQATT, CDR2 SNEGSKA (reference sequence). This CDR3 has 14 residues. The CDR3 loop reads CSASRGGDTDTQYF. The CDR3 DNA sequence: TGCAGTGCTAGTAGGGGGGGGGACACAGATACGCAGTATTTT.

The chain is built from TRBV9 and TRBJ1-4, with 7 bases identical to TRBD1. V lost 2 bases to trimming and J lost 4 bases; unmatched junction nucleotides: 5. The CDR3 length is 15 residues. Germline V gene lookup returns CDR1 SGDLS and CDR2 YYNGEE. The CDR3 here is CASSVTGTVNEKLFF. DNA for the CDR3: TGTGCCAGCAGCGTTACCGGGACAGTTAATGAAAAACTGTTTTTT.

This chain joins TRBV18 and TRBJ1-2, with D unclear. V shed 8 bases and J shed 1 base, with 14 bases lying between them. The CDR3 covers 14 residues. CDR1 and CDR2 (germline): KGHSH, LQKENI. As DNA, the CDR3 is TGTGCCAGCCGCTCCAATCGAGTTAACTATGGCTACACCTTC. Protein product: CASRSNRVNYGYTF. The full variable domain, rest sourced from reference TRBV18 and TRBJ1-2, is NAGVMQNPRHLVRRRGQEARLRCSPMKGHSHVYWYRQLPEEGLKFMVYLQKENIIDESGMPKERFSAEFPKEGPSILRIQQVVRGDSAAYFCASRSNRVNYGYTFGSGTRLTVV.

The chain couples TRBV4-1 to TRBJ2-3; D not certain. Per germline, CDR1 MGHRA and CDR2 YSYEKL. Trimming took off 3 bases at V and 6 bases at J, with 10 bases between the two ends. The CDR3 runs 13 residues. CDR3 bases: TGCGCCAGCAGCCACGACAATAAGGATACGCAGTATTTT. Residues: CASSHDNKDTQYF.

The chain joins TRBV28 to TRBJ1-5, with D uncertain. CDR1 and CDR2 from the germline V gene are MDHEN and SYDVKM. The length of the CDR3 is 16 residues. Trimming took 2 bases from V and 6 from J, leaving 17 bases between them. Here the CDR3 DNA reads TGTGCCAGCAGTTTAATGACTCCCGGACTCAGTCAGCCCCAGCATTTT. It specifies CASSLMTPGLSQPQHF.

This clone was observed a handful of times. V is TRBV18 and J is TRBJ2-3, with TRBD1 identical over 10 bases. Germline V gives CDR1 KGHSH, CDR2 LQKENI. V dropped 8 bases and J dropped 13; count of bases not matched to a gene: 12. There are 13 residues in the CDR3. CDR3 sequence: CASTPTTGTGEYF. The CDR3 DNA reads TGTGCCAGCACTCCAACTACCGGGACAGGGGAGTATTTT.

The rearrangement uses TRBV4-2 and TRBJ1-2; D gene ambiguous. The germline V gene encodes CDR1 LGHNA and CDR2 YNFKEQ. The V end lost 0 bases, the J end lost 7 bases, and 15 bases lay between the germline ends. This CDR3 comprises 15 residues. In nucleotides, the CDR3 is TGTGCCAGCAGCCAAGAGGAAGGAGGCAGCGCTGGCTACACCTTC. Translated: CASSQEEGGSAGYTF.

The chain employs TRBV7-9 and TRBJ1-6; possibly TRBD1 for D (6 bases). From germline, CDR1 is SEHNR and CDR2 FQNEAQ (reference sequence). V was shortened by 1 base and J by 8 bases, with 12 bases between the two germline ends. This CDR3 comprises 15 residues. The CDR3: CASSLGWQGYSPLHF. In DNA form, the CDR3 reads TGTGCCAGCAGCTTAGGCTGGCAGGGGTATTCACCCCTCCACTTT.